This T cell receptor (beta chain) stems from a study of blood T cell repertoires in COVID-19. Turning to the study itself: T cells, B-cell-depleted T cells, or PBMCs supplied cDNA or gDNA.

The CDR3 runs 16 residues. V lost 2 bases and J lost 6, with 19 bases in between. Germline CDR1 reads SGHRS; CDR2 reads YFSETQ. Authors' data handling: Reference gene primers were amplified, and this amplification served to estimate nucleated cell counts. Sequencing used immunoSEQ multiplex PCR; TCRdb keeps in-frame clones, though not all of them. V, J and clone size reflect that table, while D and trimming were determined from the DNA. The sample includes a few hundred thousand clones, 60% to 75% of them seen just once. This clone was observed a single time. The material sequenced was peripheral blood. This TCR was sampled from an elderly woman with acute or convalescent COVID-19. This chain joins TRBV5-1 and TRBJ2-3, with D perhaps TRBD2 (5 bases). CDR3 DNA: TGCGCCAGCAGCTTTACCCAGATAGCGATGACGGATACGCAGTATTTT. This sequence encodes CASSFTQIAMTDTQYF.